This T cell receptor beta chain was sequenced for a study of blood T cell repertoires in COVID-19. Looking at the study overall: Sources were T cells, B-cell-depleted T cells, or PBMCs; the material itself was cDNA or gDNA.

Germline V gene sequence: CDR1 MGHRA, CDR2 YSYEKL. Trimming left V 0 bases short and J 4 bases short, with 13 bases between. CDR3 length equals 16 residues. The repertoire was sequenced with immunoSEQ multiplex PCR; TCRdb's copy has only in-frame clones and lacks some. The table shows over 400,000 clones, with approximately 83% occurring only once. The sample was peripheral blood. The sequence derives from a human donor in a cohort sampled during active COVID-19. This chain links TRBV4-1 with TRBJ2-1; possible D gene TRBD2, 5 bases. The CDR3: CASSQDPPGNYNEQFF. DNA for the CDR3: TGCGCCAGCAGCCAAGATCCGCCCGGGAATTACAATGAGCAGTTCTTC.